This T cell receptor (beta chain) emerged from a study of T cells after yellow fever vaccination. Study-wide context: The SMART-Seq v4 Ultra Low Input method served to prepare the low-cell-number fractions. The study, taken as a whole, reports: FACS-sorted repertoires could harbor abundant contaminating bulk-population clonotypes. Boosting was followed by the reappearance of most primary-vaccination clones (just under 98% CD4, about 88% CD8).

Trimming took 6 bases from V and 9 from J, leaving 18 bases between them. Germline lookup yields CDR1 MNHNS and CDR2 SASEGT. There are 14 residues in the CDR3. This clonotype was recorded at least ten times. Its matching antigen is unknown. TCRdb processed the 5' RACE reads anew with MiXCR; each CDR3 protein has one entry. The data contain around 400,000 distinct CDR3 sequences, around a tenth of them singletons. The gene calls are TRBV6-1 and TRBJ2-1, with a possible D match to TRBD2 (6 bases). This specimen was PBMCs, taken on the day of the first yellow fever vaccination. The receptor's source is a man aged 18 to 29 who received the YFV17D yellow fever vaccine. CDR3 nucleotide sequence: TGTGCCAGCAGCCCCCCCCGCGCGGGGACTGAGCAGTTCTTC. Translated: CASSPPRAGTEQFF.